Listed here are 24 T cell receptor beta chains from one sample, sequenced in a study of blood T cell repertoires in COVID-19. Repertoires were generated with immunoSEQ multiplex PCR, while TCRdb's copy carries only in-frame clones and drops some. The sample holds approximately 210,000 clones; about 90% are singletons and the top ten take approximately 8.1%. What was sequenced was PBMCs or T cells enriched from blood (not recorded which). Receptors originate from a woman younger than 30 who had recovered from COVID-19.

This clone was detected only once. This chain links TRBV30 with TRBJ2-1; D is undetermined. The CDR3 is made up of 14 amino acids. The germline V gene has CDR1 GTSNPN and CDR2 SVGIG (reference sequence). Trimming cost V 3 bases and J 0 bases, with 9 bases left between them. The CDR3 nucleotides read TGTGCCTGGAGCGACACCAGCTCCTACAATGAGCAGTTCTTC. Translating it yields CAWSDTSSYNEQFF.

The gene calls are TRBV9 and TRBJ2-1, with 7 bases identical to TRBD2. The germline CDR1 and CDR2 sequences are SGDLS and YYNGEE. The CDR3 runs 15 residues. With 3 bases clipped from V and 4 bases from J, the junction kept 7 bases outside the gene matches. CDR3 DNA: TGTGCCAGCAGCGCCCGACTAGCCGGGTACAATGAGCAGTTCTTC. Translation: CASSARLAGYNEQFF. The full variable domain, with the rest looked up from reference TRBV9 and TRBJ2-1, is DSGVTQTPKHLITATGQRVTLRCSPRSGDLSVYWYQQSLDQGLQFLIQYYNGEERAKGNILERFSAQQFPDLHSELNLSSLELGDSALYFCASSARLAGYNEQFFGPGTRLTVL.

The chain has TRBV29-1 and TRBJ2-7, with TRBD2 matching 12 bases. With 4 bases clipped from V and 4 bases from J, the junction kept 5 bases outside the gene matches. The germline CDR1 and CDR2 sequences are SQVTM and ANQGSEA. The CDR3 consists of 14 residues. CDR3 amino acids: CSVVTSGGIYEQYF. In DNA form, the CDR3 reads TGCAGCGTTGTGACTAGCGGGGGAATATACGAGCAGTACTTC.

The chain couples TRBV7-7 to TRBJ2-5, with D maybe TRBD2 (7 bases). The CDR3 loop spans 19 amino acids. CDR1 is SSHAT, CDR2 FNYEAQ, per germline (reference sequence). V gave up 4 bases and J gave up 5 bases, with 29 bases separating them. In DNA form, the CDR3 reads TGTGCCAGCAGCTGGGGAGGGGGGCCCAACGCTATGGTTCAGGAGACCCAGTACTTC. Translation: CASSWGGGPNAMVQETQYF. The variable domain in full, completed from reference TRBV7-7 and TRBJ2-5, reads GAGVSQSPRYKVTKRGQDVTLRCDPISSHATLYWYQQALGQGPEFLTYFNYEAQPDKSGLPSDRFSAERPEGSISTLTIQRTEQRDSAMYRCASSWGGGPNAMVQETQYFGPGTRLLVL.

The chain joins TRBV3-1 (or the pseudogene TRBV3-2) to TRBJ1-2; TRBD1 aligns across 8 bases. CDR1 is LGHDT, CDR2 YNNKEL, per germline (reference sequence). V dropped 1 base and J dropped 8; count of bases not matched to a gene: 12. This CDR3 has 16 amino acids. The CDR3 loop reads CASSQAQGQGRIGYTF. In DNA, the CDR3 is TGTGCCAGCAGCCAAGCCCAAGGACAGGGAAGAATAGGCTACACCTTC.

The genes are TRBV28 and TRBJ2-7, with 10 bases lining up with TRBD1. Germline values: CDR1 MDHEN, CDR2 SYDVKM. This CDR3 is 16 amino acids long. V lost 8 bases to trimming and J lost 8 bases; unmatched junction nucleotides: 18. This CDR3 reads CASHPRVGTGDNKQYF. CDR3 nucleotides: TGTGCCAGCCACCCCCGAGTGGGGACAGGGGACAATAAGCAGTACTTC. Filled out from reference TRBV28 and TRBJ2-7, the complete variable domain reads DVKVTQSSRYLVKRTGEKVFLECVQDMDHENMFWYRQDPGLGLRLIYFSYDVKMKEKGDIPEGYSVSREKKERFSLILESASTNQTSMYLCASHPRVGTGDNKQYFGPGTRLTVT.

The J gene is TRBJ1-5, the V gene TRBV19; the D gene is possibly TRBD1 (5 bases). Trimming removed 4 bases at V and 6 bases at J, with 10 bases between. This CDR3 region has 13 residues. CDR1 and CDR2 (germline): LNHDA, SQIVND (reference sequence). The CDR3 DNA reads TGTGCCAGTAGTAGGCAGGGTGTTCAGCCCCAGCATTTT. Its protein is CASSRQGVQPQHF.

The rearrangement joins TRBV28 to TRBJ1-3; no clear D gene. The length of the CDR3 is 13 residues. Trimming removed 3 bases from V and 0 bases from J, with 3 bases in between. The germline V gene has CDR1 MDHEN and CDR2 SYDVKM. Here the CDR3 DNA reads TGTGCCAGCAGTTTCTACTCTGGAAACACCATATATTTT. Translating it yields CASSFYSGNTIYF.

This clone has more than one count but fewer than ten. The rearrangement uses TRBV7-3 and TRBJ2-1; D is possibly TRBD1 (6 bases). The V end was cut by 1 base, the J end by 4 bases, with 11 bases between. Germline V gene lookup returns CDR1 SGHTA and CDR2 FQGTGA. This CDR3 has 15 amino acids. In DNA, the CDR3 is TGTGCCAGCAGCTTAATGGGGGCCCGGTACAATGAGCAGTTCTTC. Translation gives CASSLMGARYNEQFF.

J is TRBJ1-3 and V is TRBV18, with unresolved D. The CDR3 runs 16 residues. V lost 0 bases and J 1 base, leaving 10 bases between the germline ends. CDR1 is KGHSH and CDR2 is LQKENI in the germline V gene. This chain's CDR3 is CASSPPGRWSGNTIYF. The CDR3, as DNA: TGTGCCAGCTCACCACCGGGGAGATGGTCTGGAAACACCATATATTTT.

J is TRBJ1-1 and V is TRBV5-4, with D tentatively TRBD1 (6 bases). V lost 3 bases, J lost 4 bases, and 13 bases lay in between. Per germline, CDR1 SGHNT and CDR2 YYREEE (reference sequence). The CDR3 extends over 14 amino acids. This CDR3 reads CASSSRAGATEAFF. The CDR3 bases are TGTGCCAGCAGCTCCCGTGCGGGGGCCACTGAAGCTTTCTTT.

The chain recombines TRBV4-1 with TRBJ1-6; TRBD1 matches at 9 bases. From germline, CDR1 is MGHRA and CDR2 YSYEKL. The CDR3 extends over 17 amino acids. V shed 1 base and J 7 bases; nucleotides not matched to a gene: 8. The CDR3 coding sequence is TGCGCCAGCAGCCAAGTACAGGGGGCAAATTCCAATTCACCCCTCCACTTT. Its translation: CASSQVQGANSNSPLHF.

The chain links TRBV28 to TRBJ2-7; possibly TRBD1 for D (6 bases). This CDR3 is built from 14 residues. Germline V gene data show CDR1 as MDHEN and CDR2 as SYDVKM. Trimming stripped 8 bases from V and 1 base from J, with 15 bases between. The CDR3: CASHYRDRSYEQYF. The CDR3 nucleotides are TGTGCCAGCCATTATCGAGACAGGTCCTACGAGCAGTACTTC.

The table lists this clone with a count of one. This chain uses TRBV5-1 with TRBJ1-2, with D perhaps matching TRBD1 (6 bases). CDR3 size: 15 residues. The V gene's germline CDR1 is SGHRS and CDR2 YFSETQ. Trimming cost V 2 bases and J 4 bases, with 15 bases left between them. CDR3 nucleotide sequence: TGCGCCAGCAGCTTCTCCCCCGGGACAACCTATGGCTACACCTTC. Protein: CASSFSPGTTYGYTF.

V is TRBV4-1 and J is TRBJ2-7, with 13 bases that match TRBD2. CDR3 size: 15 residues. J was trimmed by 5 bases and V by 4 bases; bases with no gene match: 5. Germline lookup yields CDR1 MGHRA and CDR2 YSYEKL. Written as DNA, the CDR3 is TGCGCCAGCAGCCCCACACTAGCGGGGGGGCACGAGCAGTACTTC. Its protein product is CASSPTLAGGHEQYF.

The chain joins TRBV13 to TRBJ2-6, with a possible D match to TRBD1 (6 bases). The CDR3 contains 15 residues. V lost 3 bases, J lost 2 bases, and 8 bases lay in between. Germline values: CDR1 PRHDT, CDR2 FYEKMQ (reference sequence). CDR3 nucleotides: TGTGCCAGCAGCTTTGGGGGCCCTGGGGCCAACGTCCTGACTTTC. This sequence encodes CASSFGGPGANVLTF.

The chain uses TRBV7-6 and TRBJ2-2; TRBD1 might be the D (6 bases). Germline CDR1 reads SGHVS; CDR2 reads FNYEAQ. V was cut by 10 bases and J by 3 bases, with 18 bases left in between. The CDR3 length is 15 residues. This CDR3 reads CATSRDRPDTGELFF. For the CDR3, the DNA is TGTGCCACTTCCAGAGACAGGCCGGACACCGGGGAGCTGTTTTTT.

The V call is TRBV12-3 or TRBV12-4, the J call TRBJ1-1; D not certain. Between the trimmed V and J ends, which lost 6 bases and 5 bases, there was a span of 13 bases. This CDR3 contains 13 residues. The CDR3 spells CASRIAPGTEAFF. In DNA, the CDR3 is TGTGCCAGCAGGATCGCACCGGGAACTGAAGCTTTCTTT.

This chain uses TRBV27 with TRBJ1-1; D might be TRBD1 (5 bases). Trimming pared 2 bases from V and 10 bases from J, leaving 14 bases between. CDR1 is MNHEY, CDR2 SMNVEV, per germline (reference sequence). The CDR3 loop spans 13 amino acids. The CDR3 here is CASSLGQGITAFF. The CDR3, as DNA: TGTGCCAGCAGTTTAGGGCAGGGCATTACAGCTTTCTTT.

A single count supports this clone. V gene TRBV5-1 combines with J gene TRBJ1-1, with TRBD1 as a possible D gene (5 bases). V shed 2 bases and J shed 8 bases, with 19 bases lying between them. Germline-derived CDR1 and CDR2 are SGHRS and YFSETQ. This CDR3 has 15 amino acids. The CDR3 reads CASSFRDGGREEAFF. Here the CDR3 DNA reads TGCGCCAGCAGCTTCCGAGACGGGGGTCGTGAAGAAGCTTTCTTT.

The gene calls are TRBV5-6 and TRBJ1-5, with D tentatively TRBD1 (5 bases). Trimming cost V 0 bases and J 6 bases, with 13 bases left between them. Germline V gene data show CDR1 as SGHDT and CDR2 as YYEEEE. The CDR3 covers 15 residues. CDR3 DNA sequence: TGTGCCAGCAGCTTGGCCGTAGGGGCGGCTCAGCCCCAGCATTTT. Protein: CASSLAVGAAQPQHF. Using reference TRBV5-6 and TRBJ1-5 for the parts outside the CDR3, the full variable domain is DAGVTQSPTHLIKTRGQQVTLRCSPKSGHDTVSWYQQALGQGPQFIFQYYEEEERQRGNFPDRFSGHQFPNYSSELNVNALLLGDSALYLCASSLAVGAAQPQHFGDGTRLSIL.

V usage is TRBV9 and J usage is TRBJ1-2; 7 nucleotides agree with TRBD1. Trimming cost V 3 bases and J 4 bases; bases outside gene matches: 9. The length of the CDR3 is 15 residues. Looked up from germline, CDR1 is SGDLS and CDR2 is YYNGEE. Written as DNA, the CDR3 is TGTGCCAGCAGCGCGGGGACAGCCCTGGGCTATGGCTACACCTTC. It codes for CASSAGTALGYGYTF.

The V and J genes are TRBV6-4 and TRBJ2-5, with 9 bases lining up with TRBD1. This CDR3 has 16 residues. CDR1 is MRHNA and CDR2 is SNTAGT in the germline V gene. The ends lost 4 bases at V and 3 bases at J; junction bases unmatched: 9. CDR3 DNA: TGTGCCAGCAGTGTGATTTTGGGACAGGGTAAAGAGACCCAGTACTTC. Protein product: CASSVILGQGKETQYF.

The chain combines TRBV7-6 with TRBJ1-5; tentatively, D is TRBD1 (5 bases). The CDR3 length is 16 residues. V was clipped by 1 base and J by 1 base, with 11 bases between them. The germline V gene encodes CDR1 SGHVS and CDR2 FNYEAQ. The CDR3 nucleotides read TGTGCCAGCAGCTTAGGGTCAGGGATAAGCAATCAGCCCCAGCATTTT. It specifies CASSLGSGISNQPQHF.